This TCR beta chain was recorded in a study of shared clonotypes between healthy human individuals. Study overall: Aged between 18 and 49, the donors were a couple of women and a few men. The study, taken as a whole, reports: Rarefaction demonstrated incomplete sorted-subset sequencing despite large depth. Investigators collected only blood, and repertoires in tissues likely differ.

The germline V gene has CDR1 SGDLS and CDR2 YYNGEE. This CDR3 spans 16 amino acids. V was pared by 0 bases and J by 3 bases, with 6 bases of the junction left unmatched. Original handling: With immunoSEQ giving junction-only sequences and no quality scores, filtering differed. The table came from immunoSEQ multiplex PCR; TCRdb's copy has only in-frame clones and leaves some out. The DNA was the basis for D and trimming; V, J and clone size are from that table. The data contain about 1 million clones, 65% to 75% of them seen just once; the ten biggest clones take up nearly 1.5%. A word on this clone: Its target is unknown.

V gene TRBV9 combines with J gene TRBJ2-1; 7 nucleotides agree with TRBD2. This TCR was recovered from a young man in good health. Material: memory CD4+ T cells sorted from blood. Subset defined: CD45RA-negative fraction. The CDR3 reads CASSVAAGEGYNEQFF. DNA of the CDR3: TGTGCCAGCAGCGTAGCGGCGGGAGAAGGCTACAATGAGCAGTTCTTC. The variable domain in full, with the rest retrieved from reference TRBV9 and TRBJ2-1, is DSGVTQTPKHLITATGQRVTLRCSPRSGDLSVYWYQQSLDQGLQFLIQYYNGEERAKGNILERFSAQQFPDLHSELNLSSLELGDSALYFCASSVAAGEGYNEQFFGPGTRLTVL.